This T cell receptor (beta chain) appears in the sequencing data of a study of Graves' ophthalmopathy and Graves' hyperthyroidism. Turning to the study itself: Peripheral blood was gathered at the point of initial diagnosis, before any treatment started. Whole-study findings and limits: The majority of expanded thyroid clonotypes above 0.001 frequency also occurred in blood. For predicting ophthalmopathy progression, the model had 70.59% sensitivity and roughly 77% specificity.

Germline CDR1 SGHAT, CDR2 FQNNGV. V shed 0 bases, J shed 4 bases, and the junction held 12 bases outside the gene matches. The CDR3 consists of 17 residues. Remarks on this clonotype: Its antigen is undetermined.

Diagnosis used clinical symptoms, serum thyroxine, TRAb, thyroid ultrasound and orbital computed tomography. Amplified material comprised TCR beta CDR3 regions derived from RNA transcripts. Amplification began with first-round RT-PCR using HTBI primers, then second-round multiplex PCR was performed. One entry per CDR3 protein results from TCRdb running MiXCR on the multiplex PCR reads. The sample includes a few hundred thousand distinct CDR3 sequences, under 25% of them seen just once. The chain links TRBV11-2 to TRBJ2-7; 7 bases are a match to TRBD2. The sequencing input was peripheral blood. This TCR was sampled from a woman aged 18-30 years with stable Graves' hyperthyroidism. CDR3 coding DNA: TGTGCCAGCAGCTTAGATTTCGGACTAGGTTTGGTGTACGAGCAGTACTTC. Protein sequence: CASSLDFGLGLVYEQYF.